Presented here are 10 T cell receptor beta chains from one specimen sequenced in a study of shared clonotypes between healthy human individuals. Repertoires were generated with immunoSEQ multiplex PCR, while TCRdb's copy carries only in-frame clones and drops some. The table includes 2 million to 3 million clones, roughly 93% detected once. Specimen: naive CD4+ T cells from PBMCs. Subset described: CD45RA+ positively selected. The receptors here all came from a man aged 18 to 30 in good health. Some clones in this sample may be carry-over from other donors' samples.

As concerns this clone: Distinct nucleotide sequences in the sample also encode this CDR3. As DNA, the CDR3 is TGTGCCAGCAGCTTGGGGACAGGGGGGACAGATACGCAGTATTTT. It translates to CASSLGTGGTDTQYF. V and J are TRBV5-6 and TRBJ2-3; 10 bases match TRBD1. With 0 bases clipped from V and 3 bases from J, the junction kept 1 base outside the gene matches. CDR1 SGHDT and CDR2 YYEEEE come from the germline V gene. The CDR3 spans 15 residues.

The rearrangement joins TRBV9 to TRBJ2-1; 10 nucleotides agree with TRBD2. Germline values: CDR1 SGDLS, CDR2 YYNGEE. Trimming at V came to 0 bases and at J to 5 bases, leaving 8 bases not matched to a gene. CDR3 length: 17 residues. CDR3 in amino acids: CASSVGLAGAPNNEQFF. The CDR3 DNA follows: TGTGCCAGCAGCGTAGGCCTAGCGGGAGCGCCGAACAATGAGCAGTTCTTC.

This chain connects TRBV11-2 to TRBJ2-1; 7 bases agree with TRBD2. Germline V lookup: CDR1 SGHAT, CDR2 FQNNGV. This CDR3 is built from 16 residues. With V trimmed by 5 bases and J by 2 bases, 9 bases remained unmatched. CDR3 residues: CASSRAGRLTYNEQFF. CDR3 in DNA: TGTGCCAGCAGCAGAGCGGGAAGGCTTACCTACAATGAGCAGTTCTTC.

Remarks on this clone: The same CDR3 also results from other DNA sequences found in this sample. J is TRBJ1-2 and V is TRBV15, with TRBD1 identical over 7 bases. The CDR3 runs to 13 residues. The ends lost 1 base at V and 6 bases at J; junction bases unmatched: 2. Germline assignment: CDR1 LNHNV and CDR2 YYDKDF (reference sequence). CDR3 nucleotide sequence: TGTGCCACCAGCAGAGGTCAGGGGGATGGCTACACCTTC. Translation: CATSRGQGDGYTF.

The chain couples TRBV28 to TRBJ1-3; D is unclear. Per germline, CDR1 MDHEN and CDR2 SYDVKM. CDR3 size: 16 residues. V was trimmed by 1 base and J by 0 bases, leaving 10 bases between them. In DNA, the CDR3 is TGTGCCAGCAGTTTATTTGGGCGGCACTCTGGAAACACCATATATTTT. Encoded protein: CASSLFGRHSGNTIYF. The variable domain in full, with the rest retrieved from reference TRBV28 and TRBJ1-3, is DVKVTQSSRYLVKRTGEKVFLECVQDMDHENMFWYRQDPGLGLRLIYFSYDVKMKEKGDIPEGYSVSREKKERFSLILESASTNQTSMYLCASSLFGRHSGNTIYFGEGSWLTVV.

This chain uses TRBV30 with TRBJ2-1; D might be TRBD1 (6 bases). The CDR3 covers 15 residues. The germline V gene has CDR1 GTSNPN and CDR2 SVGIG (reference sequence). The V gene lost 1 base and the J gene lost 4 bases, with 14 bases spanning the gap. CDR3 loop: CAWSGSQGSYNEQFF. In nucleotides, the CDR3 is TGTGCCTGGAGTGGTTCGCAGGGGTCGTACAATGAGCAGTTCTTC.

This clone has more than one count but fewer than ten. This chain uses TRBV5-1 with TRBJ2-7, with 10 bases lining up with TRBD1. V dropped 3 bases and J dropped 10; count of bases not matched to a gene: 7. The CDR3 sequence is 13 residues long. Germline V gene data show CDR1 as SGHRS and CDR2 as YFSETQ. DNA of the CDR3: TGCGCCAGCAGCTCCGGGACAGGGGTCAGCCAGTACTTC. It is translated as CASSSGTGVSQYF.

The rearrangement uses TRBV5-1 and TRBJ2-1; 10 bases align to TRBD1. The V and J ends lost 3 bases and 6 bases, in that order; junction bases with no gene match: 9. CDR3 length: 16 residues. Germline lookup yields CDR1 SGHRS and CDR2 YFSETQ. CDR3 sequence (DNA): TGCGCCAGCAGCTCAAGCCGGGACAGGGGTCGCAATGAGCAGTTCTTC. It yields the protein CASSSSRDRGRNEQFF.

V usage is TRBV28 and J usage is TRBJ1-1; D gene unclear. CDR1 is MDHEN, CDR2 SYDVKM, per germline. CDR3 length: 12 amino acids. Trimming removed 3 bases at V and 10 bases at J, with 12 bases between. This CDR3 is CASSFISRGAFF. The CDR3 DNA reads as TGTGCCAGCAGTTTTATTTCCCGTGGAGCTTTCTTT.

The gene calls are TRBV10-3 and TRBJ1-1, with TRBD1 matching over 7 bases. The CDR3 runs 14 residues. Germline V gene sequence: CDR1 ENHRY, CDR2 SYGVKD. Unmatched junction bases numbered 6, after V lost 5 bases and J lost 3 bases. Here the CDR3 reads CAISQQGTDTEAFF. CDR3 in DNA: TGTGCCATCAGTCAACAGGGGACGGACACTGAAGCTTTCTTT.